These 9 T cell receptor beta chains share one sample of origin, sequenced in a study of vaccination and CD4 T cells after COVID-19. Documented treatment: 10-day PBMC culture with coronavirus spike peptide pools or control peptides (ViraFEST assay). Cultured CD4+ T cells had their DNA profiled by the Oncomine TCR Beta short-read assay. TCRdb independently ran MiXCR on the PCR reads; one entry per CDR3 protein. The sample has some 11,000 distinct CDR3 sequences, roughly 60% seen once. Their specific antigens are unknown. Sequencing used CD4+ T cells from blood, cultured in vitro. These receptors were obtained from a human donor who had recovered from COVID-19.

This clonotype was seen more than once but under ten times. The gene calls are TRBV20-1 and TRBJ2-2; 9 bases are a match to TRBD2. Germline V gene lookup returns CDR1 DFQATT and CDR2 SNEGSKA (reference sequence). V shed 6 bases, J shed 5 bases, and the junction held 10 bases outside the gene matches. CDR3 length: 15 residues. The CDR3 here is CSAPRAGGLTGELFF. The CDR3 DNA reads TGCAGTGCCCCACGGGCGGGGGGGCTTACCGGGGAGCTGTTTTTT.

This clonotype has just one count. V gene TRBV6-5 combines with J gene TRBJ2-5; a weak D match, TRBD2 (6 bases). This CDR3 has 17 amino acids. CDR1 MNHEY and CDR2 SVGAGI come from the germline V gene. V shed 0 bases and J shed 1 base, with 15 bases lying between them. The CDR3 protein is CASSYSIPSAGQETQYF. The CDR3 nucleotides read TGTGCCAGCAGTTACTCGATCCCCTCAGCGGGCCAAGAGACCCAGTACTTC.

In its sample, this clonotype was seen once. The genes are TRBV6-1 and TRBJ2-3; possibly TRBD2 for D (7 bases). Trimming took off 7 bases at V and 7 bases at J, with 12 bases between the two ends. Per the germline V gene, CDR1 is MNHNS and CDR2 is SASEGT. The CDR3 has 12 amino acids. The CDR3 DNA reads as TGTGCCAGCATGGGAGGGGGATATACGCAGTATTTT. Translation gives CASMGGGYTQYF.

V gene TRBV19 combines with J gene TRBJ1-1, with a tentative D call TRBD1 (5 bases). The CDR3 is made up of 13 amino acids. V was clipped by 9 bases and J by 4 bases, with 15 bases between them. Germline CDR1 and CDR2: LNHDA and SQIVND (reference sequence). CDR3 residues: CASRRGEITEAFF. The CDR3 DNA reads as TGTGCCAGCCGTCGGGGGGAAATCACTGAAGCTTTCTTT.

A note on this clonotype: It is unclear where the CDR3 begins or ends on the DNA, so no DNA is shown, and the CDR3 is as TCRdb lists it. The chain couples TRBV7-5 to TRBJ1-1; the table gives TRBD1 as D, unverified against the DNA. TRBV7-5 is annotated as a pseudogene. Both ends counted, the CDR3 spans 19 residues. CDR3: CISVPEATDRGELNTEAFF.

This clonotype was seen more than once but under ten times. CDR3 residues: CARGTRTEAFF. In DNA, the CDR3 is TGTGCCAGGGGGACACGCACTGAAGCTTTCTTT. This chain connects TRBV19 to TRBJ1-1; the D gene is possibly TRBD1 (6 bases). Trimming removed 9 bases from V and 4 bases from J, with 9 bases in between. The CDR3 extends over 11 amino acids. Per the germline V gene, CDR1 is LNHDA and CDR2 is SQIVND (reference sequence).

The V call is TRBV11-2, the J call TRBJ2-7; the match to TRBD1 covers 7 bases. Trimming cost V 4 bases and J 4 bases; bases outside gene matches: 10. Germline V gene data show CDR1 as SGHAT and CDR2 as FQNNGV. CDR3 length equals 15 residues. CDR3 region: CASSSSGTAIYEQYF. CDR3 nucleotide sequence: TGTGCCAGCAGCTCTTCCGGGACAGCGATATACGAGCAGTACTTC. Full variable domain (missing parts from reference TRBV11-2 and TRBJ2-7): EAGVAQSPRYKIIEKRQSVAFWCNPISGHATLYWYQQILGQGPKLLIQFQNNGVVDDSQLPKDRFSAERLKGVDSTLKIQPAKLEDSAVYLCASSSSGTAIYEQYFGPGTRLTVT.

The genes are TRBV5-1 and TRBJ1-1; D may be TRBD1 (5 bases). V was cut by 4 bases and J by 5 bases, with 21 bases left in between. The germline CDR1 and CDR2 sequences are SGHRS and YFSETQ. This CDR3 has 16 residues. CDR3 amino acids: CASSTEGLYWGTEAFF. Written as DNA, the CDR3 is TGCGCCAGCAGCACAGAGGGGCTTTATTGGGGAACTGAAGCTTTCTTT.

This clonotype was counted a few times. This chain connects TRBV20-1 to TRBJ1-2, with a possible D match to TRBD1 (5 bases). The CDR3 is 17 amino acids. The germline V and J ends were trimmed by 0 bases and 3 bases, with 20 bases remaining between them. Per the germline V gene, CDR1 is DFQATT and CDR2 is SNEGSKA (reference sequence). DNA of the CDR3: TGCAGTGCTAGAGATTGGGCAGGGCGTAGTCTAGACTATGGCTACACCTTC. Residues: CSARDWAGRSLDYGYTF.